This T cell receptor beta chain was retrieved from a study of T cells after yellow fever vaccination (dated by TCRdb to between 2018 and 2021). About the investigation overall: Libraries from fractions with low cell numbers were prepared with the SMART-Seq v4 Ultra Low Input RNA kit. Two healthy male donors, one aged 18 to 30 and one aged 30 to 40 years, made up the cohort. Bulk TCR alpha and beta repertoires were sequenced longitudinally to track T-cell clones before and after primary and booster YFV17D yellow fever vaccination. Blood was drawn at multiple timepoints before and after primary and secondary immunization, with bulk PBMC replicates and cell subsets isolated. Overall study results and their limits: Because the study included only two donors, the extent to which the findings can be generalized is limited. Because abundant contaminating clonotypes from the bulk population could be contained in FACS-sorted repertoires, computational filtering was required. The secondary T-cell response was found to be weaker but faster than the primary response, with a peak reached on day 5 rather than on day 15. A small share of clonotypes was detected in both CD4 and CD8 compartments, with the overlap likely arising from convergent recombination. After the booster, most clones that had expanded after primary vaccination were detected again (nearly 97% of CD4 and around 88% of CD8), suggesting broad maintenance of memory.

Sequenced on an Illumina NovaSeq 6000. TCR cDNA was made using 5'RACE template switching, a step that added a universal primer site and unique molecular identifiers. cDNA synthesis was primed from both the TCR alpha and TCR beta constant segments. Two PCR steps were used to amplify libraries, with sample barcodes and sequencing adapters being added in the second step. Libraries were sequenced on Illumina HiSeq 2500 (2x100 bp) or NovaSeq (2x150 bp). Turning to the authors' computational methods: Reads were demultiplexed and collapsed into UMI consensus sequences with MIGEC, and V(D)J alignment was performed with MiXCR. Vaccine-responding clonotypes were defined with edgeR using replicate PBMC samples, requiring FDR below 0.01 and a log2 fold change above 5 up to day 15. Each bulk clonotype received a CD4 or CD8 identity based on whether the sequenced CD4 or CD8 repertoire contained that clonotype at higher abundance. TCRdb reran the public reads through fastp at Q25 and MiXCR, keeping productive beta chains. Identical CDR3 protein sequences are pooled into one entry, listed with their most common genes and DNA. It is TCRdb's table, rather than the study itself, that gives the V and J calls and clone size. The sample profile shows about 300,000 distinct CDR3 sequences; approximately 10% of them were found once. Jointly, the top ten make up 3% to 3.5% of the sample.

This clonotype has only a few counts. Its antigen is unknown. No quality values exist for individual bases; no much larger clone is one base distant. This specimen's treatment or condition label, per the study, means: live attenuated yellow fever vaccine strain. PBMCs were isolated from peripheral blood using a standard Ficoll-Paque protocol. CD4 and CD8 T-cell fractions were isolated with Dynabeads CD4 and CD8 positive selection kits. TriZol was used to extract RNA from bulk PBMCs, from CD4 and CD8 fractions, and from dextramer-positive and dextramer-negative fractions. This sequence was found in a young man who received the YFV17D yellow fever vaccine. This material consisted of CD4+ T cells sorted from PBMCs, taken 5 days after the yellow fever booster vaccination.

The nucleotide sequence reads TGCAGTGCTAGAAGCGGGGGGGCCAACAATGAGCAGTTCTTC. This codes for CSARSGGANNEQFF. The rearranged chain carries TRBV20-1 and TRBJ2-1; 10 of the junction bases match TRBD2. From a lookup of the germline V gene (reference sequence), CDR1 and CDR2 are DFQATT and SNEGSKA. From cysteine to phenylalanine, the CDR3 is 14 amino acids long. Left in the record is the CDR3 DNA by itself, 42 bases read in frame from the first base. The junction shows trimming of 2 bases on V and 5 bases on J, and the gene matches do not reach 3 bases of it.